What follows describes a single T cell receptor (beta chain). Antigen specificity is unknown. V was clipped by 1 base and J by 9 bases, with 19 bases between them. The CDR3 is 17 residues long. Germline CDR1 and CDR2: MGHRA and YSYEKL. This entry belongs to a study of T cell responses to AZD1222 COVID-19 vaccine. Findings and limits, study-wide: At baseline, just six or seven AZD1222 recipients tested seropositive. A reported finding is that nearly half of spike-specific TCRs target unmutated variant regions. Researchers took repertoire samples only after the peak T cell response had come.

Sequencing was performed with immunoSEQ multiplex PCR; in TCRdb, only in-frame clones are kept and a portion is missing. The sample lists about 180,000 clones, 75% to 90% occurring once. The source was peripheral blood, collected on day 0 of AZD1222 vaccination. The TCR comes from an adult in good health. The chain links TRBV4-1 to TRBJ1-6; no firm D call. The CDR3 bases are TGCGCCAGCAGCCAAGTGTCGGTTATTAGTGGAGGTTCACCCCTCCACTTT. Translation: CASSQVSVISGGSPLHF.